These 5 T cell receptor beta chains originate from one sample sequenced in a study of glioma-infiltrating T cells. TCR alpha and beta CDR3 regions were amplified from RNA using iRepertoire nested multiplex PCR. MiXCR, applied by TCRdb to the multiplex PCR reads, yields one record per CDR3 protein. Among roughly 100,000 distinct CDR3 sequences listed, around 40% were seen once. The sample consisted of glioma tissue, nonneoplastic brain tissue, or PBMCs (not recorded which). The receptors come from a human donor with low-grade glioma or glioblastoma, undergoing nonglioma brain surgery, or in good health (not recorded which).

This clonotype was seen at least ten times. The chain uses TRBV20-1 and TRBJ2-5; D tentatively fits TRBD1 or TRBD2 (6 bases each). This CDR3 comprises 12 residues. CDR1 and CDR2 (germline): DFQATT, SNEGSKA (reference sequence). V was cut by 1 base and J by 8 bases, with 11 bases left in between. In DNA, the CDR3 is TGCAGTGCTAGAGGGGGGGCAGCTACCCAGTACTTC. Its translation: CSARGGAATQYF.

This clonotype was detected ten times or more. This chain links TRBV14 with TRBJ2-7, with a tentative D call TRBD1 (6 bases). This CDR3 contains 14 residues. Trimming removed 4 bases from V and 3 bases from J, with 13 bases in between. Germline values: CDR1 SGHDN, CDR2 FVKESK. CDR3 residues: CASSPPDSIYEQYF. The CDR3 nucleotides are TGTGCCAGCAGCCCACCGGACAGTATCTACGAGCAGTACTTC.

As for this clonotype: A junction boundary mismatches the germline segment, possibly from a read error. CDR3 sequence reads: CSAKDDITDTKYF. The CDR3, as DNA: TGCAGTGCTAAAGACGACATCACAGATACGAAGTATTTT. This chain connects TRBV20-1 to TRBJ2-3, with no clear D. The germline gives CDR1 DFQATT, CDR2 SNEGSKA (reference sequence). CDR3 length: 13 residues.

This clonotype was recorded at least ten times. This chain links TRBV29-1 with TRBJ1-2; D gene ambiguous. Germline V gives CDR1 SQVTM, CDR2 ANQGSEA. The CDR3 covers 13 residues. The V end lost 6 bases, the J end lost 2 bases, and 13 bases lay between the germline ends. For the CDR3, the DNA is TGCAGCGTCAAAAAACCAGGCAACTATGGCTACACCTTC. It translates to CSVKKPGNYGYTF.

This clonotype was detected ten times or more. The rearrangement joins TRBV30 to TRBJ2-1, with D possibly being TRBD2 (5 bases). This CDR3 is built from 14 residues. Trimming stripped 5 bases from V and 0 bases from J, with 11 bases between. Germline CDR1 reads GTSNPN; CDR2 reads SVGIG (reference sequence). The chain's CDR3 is CAWALGSSYNEQFF. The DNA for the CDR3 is TGTGCCTGGGCACTGGGGAGCTCCTACAATGAGCAGTTCTTC.